The rows below give T cell receptor beta chains drawn from one sample of a study of graft-versus-host responses after intestinal transplantation. Assay: immunoSEQ multiplex PCR; the TCRdb copy retains only in-frame clones and omits some. The sample contains roughly 56,000 clones, approximately 90% of which appear only once. Sequencing was performed on PBMCs, taken around 120 days after intestinal transplantation. The receptor set was obtained from a human patient who received an intestinal transplant, so some T cells may come from the graft donor. The CDR3 runs from the conserved cysteine through the conserved F or W. The D gene is left open where the match is weak. Size is omitted from some rows. Given values are once, few, many or a class for expanded clones.

TRBV2	-	TRBJ2-2	-	TGTGCCAGCAGTGGAATTACCTGGGGCGGGGAGCTGTTTTTT	CASSGITWGGELFF
TRBV4-1	TRBD2	TRBJ2-3	once	TGCGCCAGCAGCCAAGTTTTAGCGGGAGGGATAGATACGCAGTATTTT	CASSQVLAGGIDTQYF
TRBV28	TRBD2	TRBJ2-2	-	TGTGCCAGCAGCCAAAGGACTAGCGGCCTCGAAAAGAACACCGGGGAGCTGTTTTTT	CASSQRTSGLEKNTGELFF
TRBV7-9	TRBD2	TRBJ2-3	-	TGTGCCAGCAATGCGGCTAGCGGGACAGATACGCAGTATTTT	CASNAASGTDTQYF
TRBV15	TRBD2	TRBJ2-3	-	TGTGCCACCAGCGTGCGGGGGGGCCCGGATACGCAGTATTTT	CATSVRGGPDTQYF
TRBV5-1	TRBD1	TRBJ1-2	once	TGCGCCAGCACCGTCACAGGGGGCGGGTATGGCTACACCTTC	CASTVTGGGYGYTF
TRBV30	TRBD1	TRBJ1-4	-	TGTGCCGCAACCTGGACAGGGGGCAATGAAAAACTGTTTTTT	CAATWTGGNEKLFF
TRBV15	-	TRBJ2-4	-	TGTGCCACCAGCAGAGATGTACCCCGGGGCATTCAGTACTTC	CATSRDVPRGIQYF
TRBV7-2	-	TRBJ2-3	-	TGTGCCAGCAGCTTCCAACCTGCAGATACGCAGTATTTT	CASSFQPADTQYF
TRBV6-6	-	TRBJ1-4	once	TGTGCCAGCAGTTTGGTCAGGGGCGGGGAAAAACTGTTTTTT	CASSLVRGGEKLFF
TRBV4-1	TRBD2	TRBJ2-7	-	TGCGCCAGCAGCCTAGCGGGGGGATTCTACGAGCAGTACTTC	CASSLAGGFYEQYF
TRBV7-9	-	TRBJ1-5	-	TGTGCCAGCAGCTTAGTTAGTAGCAATCAGCCCCAGCATTTT	CASSLVSSNQPQHF